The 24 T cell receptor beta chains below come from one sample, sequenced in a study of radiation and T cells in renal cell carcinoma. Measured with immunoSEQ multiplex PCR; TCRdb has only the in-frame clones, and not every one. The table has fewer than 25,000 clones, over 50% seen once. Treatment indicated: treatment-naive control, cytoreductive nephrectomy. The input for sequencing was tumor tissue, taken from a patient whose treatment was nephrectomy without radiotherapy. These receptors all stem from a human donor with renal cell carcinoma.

The CDR3 loop reads CASSEGNRGTEAFF. The CDR3 region has the DNA TGTGCCAGCAGCGAGGGGAACAGGGGAACTGAAGCTTTCTTT. The rearrangement uses TRBV9 and TRBJ1-1, with 7 nucleotides matching TRBD1. There are 14 residues in the CDR3. V was pared by 3 bases and J by 5 bases, with 7 bases of the junction left unmatched. The germline V gene has CDR1 SGDLS and CDR2 YYNGEE.

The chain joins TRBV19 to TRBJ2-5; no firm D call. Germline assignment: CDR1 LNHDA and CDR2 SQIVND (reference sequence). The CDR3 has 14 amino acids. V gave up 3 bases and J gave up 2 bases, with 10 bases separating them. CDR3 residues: CASSIGPVQETQYF. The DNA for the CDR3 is TGTGCCAGTAGTATTGGGCCCGTTCAAGAGACCCAGTACTTC.

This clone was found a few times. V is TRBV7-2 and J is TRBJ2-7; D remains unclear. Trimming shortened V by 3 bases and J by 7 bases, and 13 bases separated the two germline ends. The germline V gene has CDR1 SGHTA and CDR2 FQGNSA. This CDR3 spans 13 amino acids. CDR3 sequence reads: CASSFRSSGEQYF. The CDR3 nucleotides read TGTGCCAGCAGCTTCAGGAGTTCTGGGGAGCAGTACTTC. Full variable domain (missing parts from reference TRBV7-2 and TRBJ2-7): GAGVSQSPSNKVTEKGKDVELRCDPISGHTALYWYRQSLGQGLEFLIYFQGNSAPDKSGLPSDRFSAERTGGSVSTLTIQRTQQEDSAVYLCASSFRSSGEQYFGPGTRLTVT.

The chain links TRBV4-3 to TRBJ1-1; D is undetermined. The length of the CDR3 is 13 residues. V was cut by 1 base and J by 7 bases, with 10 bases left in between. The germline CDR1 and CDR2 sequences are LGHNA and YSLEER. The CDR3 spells CASSQVTAREAFF. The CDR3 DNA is TGCGCCAGCAGCCAAGTCACAGCCCGTGAAGCTTTCTTT.

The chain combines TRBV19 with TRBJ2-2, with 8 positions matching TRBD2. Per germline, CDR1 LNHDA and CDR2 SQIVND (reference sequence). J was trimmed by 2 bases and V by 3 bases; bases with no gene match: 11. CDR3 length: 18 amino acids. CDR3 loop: CASSIQLAAIINTGELFF. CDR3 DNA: TGTGCCAGTAGTATCCAACTAGCGGCCATTATAAACACCGGGGAGCTGTTTTTT. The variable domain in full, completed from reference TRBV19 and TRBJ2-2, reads DGGITQSPKYLFRKEGQNVTLSCEQNLNHDAMYWYRQDPGQGLRLIYYSQIVNDFQKGDIAEGYSVSREKKESFPLTVTSAQKNPTAFYLCASSIQLAAIINTGELFFGEGSRLTVL.

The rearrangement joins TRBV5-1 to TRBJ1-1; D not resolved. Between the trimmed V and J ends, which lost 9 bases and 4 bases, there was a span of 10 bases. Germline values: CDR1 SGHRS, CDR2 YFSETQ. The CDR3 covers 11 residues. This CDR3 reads CAIIVGTEAFF. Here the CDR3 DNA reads TGCGCCATAATTGTGGGCACTGAAGCTTTCTTT.

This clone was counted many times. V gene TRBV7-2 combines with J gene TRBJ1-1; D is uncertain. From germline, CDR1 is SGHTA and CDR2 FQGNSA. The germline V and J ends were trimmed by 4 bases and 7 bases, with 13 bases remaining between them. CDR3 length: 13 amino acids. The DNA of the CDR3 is TGTGCCAGCAGCTCTAGGTTAAGCGGTGAAGCTTTCTTT. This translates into CASSSRLSGEAFF.

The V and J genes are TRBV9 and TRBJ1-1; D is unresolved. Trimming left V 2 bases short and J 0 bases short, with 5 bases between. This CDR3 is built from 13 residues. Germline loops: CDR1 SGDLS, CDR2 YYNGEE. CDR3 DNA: TGTGCCAGCAGCGTTACCCTGAACACTGAAGCTTTCTTT. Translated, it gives CASSVTLNTEAFF.

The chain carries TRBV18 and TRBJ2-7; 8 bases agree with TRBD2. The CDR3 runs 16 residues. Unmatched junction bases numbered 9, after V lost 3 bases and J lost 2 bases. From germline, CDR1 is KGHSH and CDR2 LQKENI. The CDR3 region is CASSPPGGGNTYEQYF. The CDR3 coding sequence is TGTGCCAGCTCACCCCCGGGGGGGGGTAACACCTACGAGCAGTACTTC. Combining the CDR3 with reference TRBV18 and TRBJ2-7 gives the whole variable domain NAGVMQNPRHLVRRRGQEARLRCSPMKGHSHVYWYRQLPEEGLKFMVYLQKENIIDESGMPKERFSAEFPKEGPSILRIQQVVRGDSAAYFCASSPPGGGNTYEQYFGPGTRLTVT.

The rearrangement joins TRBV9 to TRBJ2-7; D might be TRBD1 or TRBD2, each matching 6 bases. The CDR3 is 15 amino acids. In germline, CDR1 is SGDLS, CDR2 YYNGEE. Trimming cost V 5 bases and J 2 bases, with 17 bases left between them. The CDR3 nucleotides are TGTGCCAGCAGTGGGGGGCCAGTGTCAACCTACGAGCAGTACTTC. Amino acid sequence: CASSGGPVSTYEQYF.

The CDR3 region has the DNA TGCGCCAGCAGCCAAGACAGGGGAAGCTCCTATAATTCACCCCTCCACTTT. Translated, it gives CASSQDRGSSYNSPLHF. The genes are TRBV4-3 and TRBJ1-6, with a weak D call TRBD1 (6 bases). CDR3 length: 17 residues. Germline CDR1 reads LGHNA; CDR2 reads YSLEER. Trimming removed 0 bases from V and 0 bases from J, with 9 bases in between.

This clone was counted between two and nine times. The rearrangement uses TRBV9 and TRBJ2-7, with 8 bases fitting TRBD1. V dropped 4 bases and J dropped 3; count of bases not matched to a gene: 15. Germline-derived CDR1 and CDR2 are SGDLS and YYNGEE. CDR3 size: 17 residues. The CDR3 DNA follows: TGTGCCAGCAGCCCAGACTCCGGCAGGACAGGGAACTACGAGCAGTACTTC. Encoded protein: CASSPDSGRTGNYEQYF. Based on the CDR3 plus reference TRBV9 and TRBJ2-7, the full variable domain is DSGVTQTPKHLITATGQRVTLRCSPRSGDLSVYWYQQSLDQGLQFLIQYYNGEERAKGNILERFSAQQFPDLHSELNLSSLELGDSALYFCASSPDSGRTGNYEQYFGPGTRLTVT.

The CDR3 protein is CASSSDRDQPQHF. CDR3 coding DNA: TGTGCCAGCAGCTCGGACAGGGATCAGCCCCAGCATTTT. The chain combines TRBV7-8 with TRBJ1-5; 8 bases line up with TRBD1. CDR3 length: 13 amino acids. J lost 5 bases, V lost 4 bases, and 1 base had no gene match. Germline V lookup: CDR1 SGHVS, CDR2 FQNEAQ.

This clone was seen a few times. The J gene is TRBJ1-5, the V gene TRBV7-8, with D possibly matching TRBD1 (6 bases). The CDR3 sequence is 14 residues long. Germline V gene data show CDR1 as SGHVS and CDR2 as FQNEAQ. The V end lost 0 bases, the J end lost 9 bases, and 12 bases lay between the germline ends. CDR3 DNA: TGTGCCAGCAGCTTAGCAGGGGGGGCTCGGCCCCAGCATTTT. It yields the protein CASSLAGGARPQHF. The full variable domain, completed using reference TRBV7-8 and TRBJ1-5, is GAGVSQSPRYKVAKRGQDVALRCDPISGHVSLFWYQQALGQGPEFLTYFQNEAQLDKSGLPSDRFFAERPEGSVSTLKIQRTQQEDSAVYLCASSLAGGARPQHFGDGTRLSIL.

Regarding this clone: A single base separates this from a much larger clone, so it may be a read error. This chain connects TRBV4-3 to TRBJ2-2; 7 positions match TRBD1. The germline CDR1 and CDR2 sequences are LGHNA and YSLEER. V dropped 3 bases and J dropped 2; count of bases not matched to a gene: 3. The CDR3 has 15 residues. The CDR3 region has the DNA TGCGCCAGCAGCCATGGGGACAGAAACACCGGGGAGCTGTTTTTT. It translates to CASSHGDRNTGELFF.

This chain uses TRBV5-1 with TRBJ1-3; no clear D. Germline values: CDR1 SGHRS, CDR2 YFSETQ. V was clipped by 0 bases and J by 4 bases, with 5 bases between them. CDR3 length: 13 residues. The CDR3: CASSLGSGNTIYF. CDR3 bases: TGCGCCAGCAGCTTGGGCTCCGGAAACACCATATATTTT.

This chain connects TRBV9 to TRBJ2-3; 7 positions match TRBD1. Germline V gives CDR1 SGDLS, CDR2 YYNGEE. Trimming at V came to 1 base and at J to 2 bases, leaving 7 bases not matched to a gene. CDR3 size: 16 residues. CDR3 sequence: CASSVYGTALTDTQYF. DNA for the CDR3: TGTGCCAGCAGCGTATACGGGACAGCACTCACAGATACGCAGTATTTT.

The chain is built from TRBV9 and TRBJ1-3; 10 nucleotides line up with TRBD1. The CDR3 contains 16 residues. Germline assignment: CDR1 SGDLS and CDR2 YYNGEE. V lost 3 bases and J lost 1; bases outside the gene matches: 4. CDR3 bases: TGTGCCAGCAGCGAGGACAGGGGGATATCTGGAAACACCATATATTTT. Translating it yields CASSEDRGISGNTIYF.

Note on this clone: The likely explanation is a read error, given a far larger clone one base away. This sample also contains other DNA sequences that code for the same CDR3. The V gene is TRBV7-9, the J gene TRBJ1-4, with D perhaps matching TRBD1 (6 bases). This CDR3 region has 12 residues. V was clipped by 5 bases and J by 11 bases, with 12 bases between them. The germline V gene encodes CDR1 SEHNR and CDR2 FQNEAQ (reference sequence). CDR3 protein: CASSLGGGKLFF. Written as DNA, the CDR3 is TGTGCCAGCAGCCTGGGAGGGGGGAAACTGTTTTTT. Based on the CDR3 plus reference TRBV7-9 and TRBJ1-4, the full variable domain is DTGVSQNPRHKITKRGQNVTFRCDPISEHNRLYWYRQTLGQGPEFLTYFQNEAQLEKSRLLSDRFSAERPKGSFSTLEIQRTEQGDSAMYLCASSLGGGKLFFGSGTQLSVL.

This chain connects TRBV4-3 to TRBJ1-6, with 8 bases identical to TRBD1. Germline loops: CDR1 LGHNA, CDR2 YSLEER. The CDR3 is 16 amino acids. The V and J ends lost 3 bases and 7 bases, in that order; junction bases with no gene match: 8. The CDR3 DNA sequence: TGCGCCAGCAGCCAGGATTCAGGGGGCAACAATTCACCCCTCCACTTT. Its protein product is CASSQDSGGNNSPLHF.

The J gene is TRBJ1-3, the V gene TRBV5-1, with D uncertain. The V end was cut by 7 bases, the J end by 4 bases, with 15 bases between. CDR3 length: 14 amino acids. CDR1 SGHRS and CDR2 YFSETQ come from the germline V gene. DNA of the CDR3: TGCGCCAGCCGTCTGACCCGGCAAGGAAACACCATATATTTT. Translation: CASRLTRQGNTIYF.

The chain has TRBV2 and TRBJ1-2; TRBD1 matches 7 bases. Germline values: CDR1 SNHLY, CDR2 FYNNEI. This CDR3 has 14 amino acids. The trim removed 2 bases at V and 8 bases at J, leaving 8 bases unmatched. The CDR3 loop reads CASSEFTGASGYTF. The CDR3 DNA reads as TGTGCCAGCAGTGAATTTACAGGGGCATCCGGCTACACCTTC. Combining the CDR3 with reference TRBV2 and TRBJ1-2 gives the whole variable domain EPEVTQTPSHQVTQMGQEVILRCVPISNHLYFYWYRQILGQKVEFLVSFYNNEISEKSEIFDDQFSVERPDGSNFTLKIRSTKLEDSAMYFCASSEFTGASGYTFGSGTRLTVV.

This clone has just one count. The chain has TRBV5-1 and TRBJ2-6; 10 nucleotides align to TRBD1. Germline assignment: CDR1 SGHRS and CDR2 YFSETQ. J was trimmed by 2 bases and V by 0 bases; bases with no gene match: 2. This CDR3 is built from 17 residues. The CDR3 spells CASSLVGQGTGANVLTF. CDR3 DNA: TGCGCCAGCAGCTTGGTGGGACAGGGGACTGGGGCCAACGTCCTGACTTTC.

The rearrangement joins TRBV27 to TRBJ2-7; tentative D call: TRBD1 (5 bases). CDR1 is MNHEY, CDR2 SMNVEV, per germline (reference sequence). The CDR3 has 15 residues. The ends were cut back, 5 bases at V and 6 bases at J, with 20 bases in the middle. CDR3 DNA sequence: TGTGCCAGCAGTACCCCGCACAAAGGGGTGAGCGAGCAGTACTTC. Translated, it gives CASSTPHKGVSEQYF.